One sample yielded the 16 T cell receptor beta chains listed below, sequenced in a study of T cell responses to AZD1222 COVID-19 vaccine. The repertoire was sequenced with immunoSEQ multiplex PCR; TCRdb's copy has only in-frame clones and lacks some. The top ten clones hold about 7.5% of a sample with approximately 90,000 clones, around 85% of them seen once. Here the sequenced sample was peripheral blood, taken on day 0 of AZD1222 vaccination. Source of these receptors: an adult in good health.

This clone was seen only once. The gene calls are TRBV19 and TRBJ2-7; no reliable D call. Trimming cost V 5 bases and J 4 bases, with 9 bases left between them. The V gene's germline CDR1 is LNHDA and CDR2 SQIVND (reference sequence). CDR3 length equals 12 residues. CDR3 nucleotide sequence: TGTGCCAGTAGTTCGACACTGTACGAGCAGTACTTC. Translated: CASSSTLYEQYF.

The chain carries TRBV5-1 and TRBJ2-1; D remains ambiguous. The germline gives CDR1 SGHRS, CDR2 YFSETQ. CDR3 length: 15 amino acids. Trimming removed 1 base at V and 0 bases at J, with 8 bases between. The CDR3: CASSLKQSSYNEQFF. CDR3 in DNA: TGCGCCAGCAGCTTGAAACAGAGCTCCTACAATGAGCAGTTCTTC.

The chain carries TRBV6-5 and TRBJ1-2, with D unclear. The CDR3 sequence is 12 residues long. V was clipped by 5 bases and J by 3 bases, with 7 bases between them. Germline CDR1 reads MNHEY; CDR2 reads SVGAGI. In DNA form, the CDR3 reads TGTGCCAGCAGTACGGAGGACTATGGCTACACCTTC. This gives the protein CASSTEDYGYTF.

The chain links TRBV6-5 to TRBJ2-1; TRBD1 is a possible D gene (5 bases). Germline values: CDR1 MNHEY, CDR2 SVGAGI. V was pared by 10 bases and J by 3 bases, with 10 bases between. The CDR3 has 12 residues. The CDR3 sequence: CATHDSYNEQFF. The CDR3 nucleotides are TGTGCCACCCACGACAGCTACAATGAGCAGTTCTTC.

V is TRBV11-3 and J is TRBJ2-5, with D perhaps matching TRBD1 (6 bases). CDR1 is SGHNT, CDR2 YENEEA, per germline. The ends were cut back, 4 bases at V and 7 bases at J, with 16 bases in the middle. The CDR3 runs to 14 residues. The CDR3 sequence: CASSSDSPRGTQYF. The CDR3 nucleotides read TGTGCCAGCAGCTCGGACAGCCCGAGGGGGACCCAGTACTTC.

The CDR3 nucleotides read TGTGCCAGCAGCTTTTATCAGGGGGCAAGGCACGAGCAGTACTTC. Its protein product is CASSFYQGARHEQYF. The chain employs TRBV7-2 and TRBJ2-7; 8 bases map to TRBD1. CDR3 length equals 15 residues. The trim removed 3 bases at V and 5 bases at J, leaving 9 bases unmatched. The V gene's germline CDR1 is SGHTA and CDR2 FQGNSA.

The chain has TRBV5-4 and TRBJ2-7, with TRBD2 matching 9 bases. With V trimmed by 1 base and J by 6 bases, 5 bases remained unmatched. This CDR3 has 14 amino acids. The germline gives CDR1 SGHNT, CDR2 YYREEE (reference sequence). CDR3 in amino acids: CASSLQAGGPEQYF. DNA for the CDR3: TGTGCCAGCAGCTTGCAAGCGGGAGGCCCCGAGCAGTACTTC.

The chain is built from TRBV11-3 and TRBJ2-7, with D hard to call. Germline CDR1 reads SGHNT; CDR2 reads YENEEA. V lost 0 bases to trimming and J lost 0 bases, with 12 bases between them. This CDR3 region has 16 residues. The chain's CDR3 is CASSLESFSSSYEQYF. The CDR3 DNA follows: TGTGCCAGCAGCTTAGAATCGTTTAGCAGCTCCTACGAGCAGTACTTC.

This chain links TRBV19 with TRBJ1-1, with D possibly matching TRBD1 (6 bases). V lost 5 bases and J lost 4, with 14 bases in between. CDR3 size: 14 residues. The germline V gene has CDR1 LNHDA and CDR2 SQIVND (reference sequence). CDR3 sequence: CASSLNRDGTEAFF. The CDR3 DNA sequence: TGTGCCAGTAGTTTGAACAGGGATGGCACTGAAGCTTTCTTT.

This clone was seen only once. V and J are TRBV4-3 and TRBJ2-1, with TRBD2 matching over 12 bases. The germline gives CDR1 LGHNA, CDR2 YSLEER. The CDR3 sequence is 20 residues long. V lost 0 bases to trimming and J lost 3 bases; unmatched junction nucleotides: 12. The CDR3 loop is CASSQDQRLAGGPDYNEQFF. CDR3 bases: TGCGCCAGCAGCCAAGATCAAAGGCTAGCGGGAGGGCCGGACTACAATGAGCAGTTCTTC.

The gene calls are TRBV19 and TRBJ1-5, with D possibly being TRBD1 (6 bases). The ends were cut back, 6 bases at V and 4 bases at J, with 13 bases in the middle. Germline CDR1 LNHDA, CDR2 SQIVND (reference sequence). The CDR3 is made up of 14 amino acids. CDR3 nucleotide sequence: TGTGCCAGTAGCCCTAGGGGGGGGAATCAGCCCCAGCATTTT. It translates to CASSPRGGNQPQHF.

The rearrangement links TRBV2 to TRBJ1-3; D call uncertain. The V end lost 2 bases, the J end lost 1 base, and 15 bases lay between the germline ends. This CDR3 region has 17 residues. Germline V gene sequence: CDR1 SNHLY, CDR2 FYNNEI. DNA for the CDR3: TGTGCCAGCAGTGAATCAAGGAGGTTTATGTCTGGAAACACCATATATTTT. Translating it yields CASSESRRFMSGNTIYF.

The table lists this clone with a few counts. V gene TRBV25-1 combines with J gene TRBJ2-1, with TRBD1 identical over 9 bases. From germline, CDR1 is MGHDK and CDR2 SYGVNS. This CDR3 has 12 residues. J was trimmed by 7 bases and V by 8 bases; bases with no gene match: 3. CDR3 sequence reads: CASGTGSNEQFF. CDR3 DNA sequence: TGTGCCAGCGGGACAGGGTCAAATGAGCAGTTCTTC.

The chain carries TRBV6-4 and TRBJ1-1; D gene uncertain. The CDR3 is 14 residues long. V dropped 0 bases and J dropped 3 bases, with 8 bases sitting between them. The germline gives CDR1 MRHNA, CDR2 SNTAGT. This CDR3 is CASSDSIGDTEAFF. Written as DNA, the CDR3 is TGTGCCAGCAGTGACTCGATTGGGGACACTGAAGCTTTCTTT.

The genes are TRBV7-2 and TRBJ1-2, with unresolved D. V gave up 3 bases and J gave up 4 bases, with 6 bases separating them. CDR1 and CDR2 (germline): SGHTA, FQGNSA. There are 12 residues in the CDR3. CDR3 residues: CASSFGSYGYTF. The CDR3 DNA sequence: TGTGCCAGCAGCTTTGGCAGCTATGGCTACACCTTC.

The chain is built from TRBV2 and TRBJ2-2, with no clear D. The CDR3 covers 15 residues. Looked up from germline, CDR1 is SNHLY and CDR2 is FYNNEI. Between the trimmed V and J ends, which lost 0 bases and 0 bases, there was a span of 5 bases. The DNA of the CDR3 is TGTGCCAGCAGTGAAGCGCGTACGAACACCGGGGAGCTGTTTTTT. It is translated as CASSEARTNTGELFF.